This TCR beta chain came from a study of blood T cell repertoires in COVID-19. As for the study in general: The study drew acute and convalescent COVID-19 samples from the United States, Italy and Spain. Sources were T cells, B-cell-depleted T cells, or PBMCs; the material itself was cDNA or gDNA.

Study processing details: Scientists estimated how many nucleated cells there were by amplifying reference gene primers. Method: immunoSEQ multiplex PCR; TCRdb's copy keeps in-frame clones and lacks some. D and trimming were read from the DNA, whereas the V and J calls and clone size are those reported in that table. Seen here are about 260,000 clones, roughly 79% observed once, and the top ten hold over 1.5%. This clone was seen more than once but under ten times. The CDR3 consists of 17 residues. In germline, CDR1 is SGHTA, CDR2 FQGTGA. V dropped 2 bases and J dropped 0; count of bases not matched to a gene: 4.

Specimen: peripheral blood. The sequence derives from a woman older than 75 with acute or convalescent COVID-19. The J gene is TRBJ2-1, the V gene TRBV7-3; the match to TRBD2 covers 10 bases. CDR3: CASSLLAGDSSYNEQFF. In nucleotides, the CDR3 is TGTGCCAGCAGCTTACTAGCGGGGGACAGCTCCTACAATGAGCAGTTCTTC.